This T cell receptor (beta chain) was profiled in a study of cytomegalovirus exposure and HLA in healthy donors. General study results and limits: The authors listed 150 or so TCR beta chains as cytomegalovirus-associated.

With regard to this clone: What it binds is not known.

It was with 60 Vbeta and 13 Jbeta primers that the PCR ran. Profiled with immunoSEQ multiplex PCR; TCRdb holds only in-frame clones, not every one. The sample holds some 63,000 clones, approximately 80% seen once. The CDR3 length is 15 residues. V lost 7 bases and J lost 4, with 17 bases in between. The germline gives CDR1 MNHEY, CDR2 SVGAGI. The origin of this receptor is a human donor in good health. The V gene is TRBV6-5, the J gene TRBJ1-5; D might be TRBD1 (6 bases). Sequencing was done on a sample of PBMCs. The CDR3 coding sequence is TGTGCCAGCAAACAGAGTACAGGGAATAATCAGCCCCAGCATTTT. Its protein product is CASKQSTGNNQPQHF.